The entry that follows covers one T cell receptor beta chain sequence. Antigen specificity is unknown. CDR1 MNHNY and CDR2 SVGAGI come from the germline V gene (reference sequence). The CDR3 is 14 amino acids. The V segment lost 6 bases and the J segment 0 bases; nucleotides outside the gene matches: 5. Patients were ruled out by autoimmune disease history or systemic immunosuppression. The data were taken from a study of OX40 agonist ivuxolimab in advanced cancers. Study-wide results and caveats: By week 6 at 0.1 to 3.0 mg/kg, blood CD4+ and CD8+ T cells had expanded clonally.

Assay: immunoSEQ multiplex PCR; the TCRdb copy retains only in-frame clones and omits some. Found here are 60,000 to 85,000 clones, about 77% of them singletons; the top ten hold 1.6%. The specimen was CD4+ or CD8+ T cells sorted from blood, collected in a trial of the OX40 agonist ivuxolimab. The sequence derives from an adult with an advanced solid tumor such as melanoma, head and neck, liver or kidney cancer. This chain connects TRBV6-6 to TRBJ2-7, with 7 bases fitting TRBD1. CDR3 DNA: TGTGCCAGCAGCCTGGGACAGAGCTCCTACGAGCAGTACTTC. This codes for CASSLGQSSYEQYF.